Here is one T cell receptor (beta chain) with its context. The antigen remains undetermined. The data are from a study of cytomegalovirus exposure and HLA in healthy donors. Notes on the study in general: It was about 150 TCR beta chains that were listed as cytomegalovirus-associated. TCR beta V- and J-gene trimming was later associated with a missense DCLRE1C variant. Several of the most significant clusters were apparently associated with common viral pathogens in a later analysis. Within an earlier analysis, most TCR beta V segments proved productive either about 87% or about 30% of the time.

The CDR3 has 16 amino acids. V lost 5 bases, J lost 5 bases, and 17 bases lay in between. The germline CDR1 and CDR2 sequences are SGHDT and YYEEEE. PCR involved 60 Vbeta and 13 Jbeta primers. Some clones are missing from TCRdb's copy, which holds only in-frame ones; the method was immunoSEQ multiplex PCR. The data show 55,000 to 65,000 clones, roughly 90% seen once. The specimen sequenced was PBMCs. V and J are TRBV5-6 and TRBJ1-6; a possible D gene is TRBD1 (5 bases). The source is a man aged 30 to 45 in good health and CMV-seropositive. In DNA, the CDR3 is TGTGCCAGCAGTGCGGGACGGATAAATAATAATTCACCCCTCCACTTT. Protein product: CASSAGRINNNSPLHF.